The TCR beta chain under discussion was sequenced for a study of CD8+CD57+ T cells in acquired aplastic anemia (dated by TCRdb to between 2018 and 2020). Background for the entire study: Extracted DNA from sorted CD4+ and CD8+ cells averaged approximately 3.4 ug, ranging from roughly 0.19 to 27.4 ug. CD8+CD57+ expansion was defined as a frequency above the mean frequency observed in healthy subjects.

About this clonotype itself: Its antigen remains unidentified. No per-base quality is available; no much larger clone lies one base away.

Flow cytometry had shown CD8+CD57+ cell expansion in the patients selected for sequencing. All patients had severe acquired aplastic anemia diagnosed by International Study of Aplastic Anemia and Agranulocytosis and Camitta criteria. At the time blood was sampled, none of the patients had received any therapy. TCR repertoires of sorted CD4+ and CD8+ blood T cells from severe aplastic anemia patients and healthy subjects were deep-sequenced in the study. Patients were enrolled under clinicaltrials.gov protocols 00001620, 01623167, 00001397, 00071045, 00081523 and 00961064 in the USA. Ficoll-Paque density gradient centrifugation was used to isolate peripheral blood mononuclear cells. Before DNA extraction, CD4+ and CD8+ T cells were sorted by FACS or by magnetic beads. TCR beta VDJ combination and CDR3 sequence profiling used genomic DNA as the template. An Illumina HiSeq 2000 was the platform used for TCR repertoire sequencing. The published analysis was carried out like this. Repertoire assessment relied on Simpson's diversity index, CDR3 size and DJ length profiles, and TRBV/TRBJ rearrangement plots. Whichever DNA sequence was most abundant in the deep sequencing data was defined as the immunodominant clone. CDR3 amino acid sequences were screened for sharing across subjects and compared with published repertoires and the VDJdb database. Using fastp trimming at Q25 and MiXCR clonotype assembly, TCRdb reanalyzed the public sequencing data and kept in-frame beta chains. Every entry covers one CDR3 protein and lists the most common genes and DNA from its rows. TCRdb, rather than the study authors, made the V and J calls. In all, the sample holds 450,000 to 600,000 distinct CDR3 sequences, and approximately 33% of those were seen once. 0.8% to 0.85% of the sample rests with the top ten.

Overall results and qualifications from the work: Between patients and healthy controls, no significant difference in CD8+ Simpson's diversity was found (P=0.060). Some 30 CD8+ CDR3 sequences were shared between patients and controls but appeared highly expressed in patients and within their immunodominant clones.

This clonotype was obtained from a human donor with aplastic anemia. The sequencing input was sorted CD4+, CD8+, or CD8+CD57+ T cells (not recorded which) from PBMCs.

In nucleotides, the sequence is TGTGCCAGCAGTGGCTACACCGGGACAGGGTTTAACTATGGCTACACCTTC. This is translated as CASSGYTGTGFNYGYTF. This receptor chain uses TRBV25-1 and TRBJ1-2, and 9 bases in between align with TRBD1. The CDR3 covers 17 residues, taking in both the cysteine and the phenylalanine. Only the CDR3 DNA stays, 51 bases, in frame from base 1. Per the germline V gene, MGHDK is the CDR1 and SYGVNS is the CDR2. Ends trimmed: V by 4 bases, J by 1 base; bases unmatched to a gene: 10.